These 2 T cell receptor beta chains share one sample of origin, sequenced in a study of chemoradiotherapy in HPV16-positive cancers (dated 2022 in TCRdb). The library was prepared using the immunoSEQ multiplex PCR assay. In TCRdb, the immuneACCESS table is reduced to in-frame sequences with V and J assigned. These tables do not hold every clone; where another copy was compared, an unresolved V gene accounts for under half, and the others remain unexplained. The sample has 9,000 to 15,000 clones on record, around three quarters of them singletons. Approximately 2.2% of the sample comes from the top ten. The specimen was collected from a patient who underwent chemoradiotherapy. These receptors came from a human donor with HPV-associated anogenital cancer.

The rearrangement uses TRBV6-5 and TRBJ2-7, with D perhaps TRBD1 (6 bases). Germline V gene lookup returns CDR1 MNHEY and CDR2 SVGAGI. V lost 0 bases, J lost 2 bases, and 8 bases lay in between. This CDR3 comprises 14 residues. DNA for the CDR3: TGTGCCAGCAGTTACTCCAACAGGGCCTACGAGCAGTACTTC. Its translation: CASSYSNRAYEQYF.

A few counts support this clone. The chain recombines TRBV2 with TRBJ1-2; D might be TRBD1 (5 bases). The V and J ends lost 4 bases and 8 bases respectively, with 14 bases between them. Per the germline V gene, CDR1 is SNHLY and CDR2 is FYNNEI. The CDR3 is 13 amino acids. CDR3 amino acids: CASSGGDGRGYTF. The CDR3 nucleotides are TGTGCCAGCAGTGGAGGGGATGGGCGAGGCTACACCTTC.